What follows describes a single T cell receptor beta chain. Its antigen remains unidentified. This sample was taken from a study of long-term antiretroviral therapy in people with HIV. Findings and limits, study-wide: Clones expanded before ART dominated the repertoire at all time points. On ART adherence, viral resistance or therapy changes, no data were available.

Going into DNA extraction, samples held about 0.95-10 million cryopreserved PBMC. Looked up from germline, CDR1 is SNHLY and CDR2 is FYNNEI. The CDR3 sequence is 15 residues long. V was cut by 2 bases and J by 12 bases, with 22 bases left in between. Assay version v3.0 of immunoSEQ was used, and it was run at survey level. TCRdb keeps only in-frame clones here, not all; method: immunoSEQ multiplex PCR. The sample has 15,000 to 20,000 clones; more than 75% are singletons. Material: unsorted PBMCs, obtained 6.9 years after starting antiretroviral therapy. The chain links TRBV2 to TRBJ1-1, with D possibly TRBD1 on 5 matching bases. This TCR was recovered from a man aged 50-60 years with HIV. In nucleotides, the CDR3 is TGTGCCAGCAGTGAACTGGCAGGGCCGGCGGGTGAGCCTTTCTTT. It translates to CASSELAGPAGEPFF.